These 8 T cell receptor beta chains were sequenced from one sample in a study of identical twins. Each CDR3 protein gets one entry after TCRdb re-called the 5' RACE reads with MiXCR. Here the sample spans 430,000 or so distinct CDR3 sequences, 20% to 25% being singletons. The sample also formed part of further work on T cells expressing NK-cell markers.

What was sequenced was CD4+ T cells sorted from blood. All receptors derive from a woman aged 18-30 years in good health.

The sample holds a few counts of this clonotype. This rearrangement joins TRBV3-1 to TRBJ2-7; either TRBD1 or TRBD2 may fit D (5 bases each). Trimming took 1 base from V and 9 from J, leaving 13 bases between them. The CDR3 totals 13 residues. Germline V gene lookup returns CDR1 LGHDT and CDR2 YNNKEL (reference sequence). For the CDR3, the DNA is TGTGCCAGCAGCCAAGTGGTGCGTGGGGGGCAGTACTTC. Protein sequence: CASSQVVRGGQYF.

This clonotype was observed a handful of times. The chain carries TRBV20-1 and TRBJ2-7; TRBD1 agrees at 9 bases. From germline, CDR1 is DFQATT and CDR2 SNEGSKA (reference sequence). The CDR3 is made up of 13 amino acids. The J segment lost 6 bases and the V segment lost 1 base, leaving 4 bases of the junction unmatched. The DNA of the CDR3 is TGCAGTGCTAGAGGGACAGGGGAGAGCGAGCAGTACTTC. This sequence encodes CSARGTGESEQYF.

This CDR3 reads CSARGIADNTDTQYF. The CDR3 DNA reads TGCAGTGCCCGGGGGATAGCGGATAACACAGATACGCAGTATTTT. V gene TRBV20-1 combines with J gene TRBJ2-3; a possible D gene is TRBD2 (6 bases). Trimming pared 6 bases from V and 2 bases from J, leaving 18 bases between. This CDR3 is 15 amino acids long. From germline, CDR1 is DFQATT and CDR2 SNEGSKA (reference sequence).

The chain is built from TRBV10-3 and TRBJ2-1; 9 nucleotides match TRBD1. The CDR3 covers 14 residues. The ends lost 6 bases at V and 5 bases at J; junction bases unmatched: 5. CDR1 is ENHRY, CDR2 SYGVKD, per germline. CDR3 bases: TGTGCCATCAGCCGGGACAGGGAGAACAATGAGCAGTTCTTC. This codes for CAISRDRENNEQFF.

This chain uses TRBV4-3 with TRBJ2-2, with D tentatively TRBD2 (5 bases). This CDR3 is built from 15 residues. Germline V CDR1 and CDR2: LGHNA, YSLEER. The V gene lost 1 base and the J gene lost 4 bases, with 10 bases spanning the gap. CDR3 sequence reads: CASSQVGVITGELFF. The CDR3 DNA sequence: TGCGCCAGCAGCCAAGTGGGAGTTATCACCGGGGAGCTGTTTTTT.

V and J are TRBV5-5 and TRBJ2-5; D perhaps matches TRBD1 (6 bases). The CDR3 sequence is 15 residues long. V gave up 6 bases and J gave up 2 bases, with 17 bases separating them. Germline V gives CDR1 SGHKS, CDR2 YYEKEE (reference sequence). DNA for the CDR3: TGTGCCAGCATCCACAGTGCGGACAGACAAGAGACCCAGTACTTC. It is translated as CASIHSADRQETQYF.

DNA of the CDR3: TGTGCCATCAGTAACCGACAAGAGACCCAGTACTTC. It is translated as CAISNRQETQYF. The chain joins TRBV10-3 to TRBJ2-5, with D hard to call. The CDR3 contains 12 residues. Trimming took off 5 bases at V and 2 bases at J, with 6 bases between the two ends. Germline V gene lookup returns CDR1 ENHRY and CDR2 SYGVKD.

This clonotype was seen a handful of times. The V call is TRBV21-1, the J call TRBJ1-2. TRBV21-1 is described as a pseudogene. This CDR3 has 15 residues. This CDR3 is CASSKRWAAPDGYTF. As DNA, the CDR3 is TGTGCCAGCAGCAAACGTTGGGCAGCACCCGATGGCTACACCTTC.